This TCR beta chain was sequenced during a study of blood T cell repertoires in COVID-19. TCRdb's copy holds only in-frame clones and misses some; the assay was immunoSEQ multiplex PCR. The data hold 150,000 to 200,000 clones, with approximately 90% observed a single time. The CDR3 covers 16 residues. The germline CDR1 and CDR2 sequences are SNHLY and FYNNEI. Trimming left V 6 bases short and J 1 base short, with 18 bases between. The V gene is TRBV2, the J gene TRBJ1-1; TRBD1 is a possible D gene (6 bases). The clonotype comes from a man younger than 45 with COVID-19, enrolled during active disease. Sequences were obtained from peripheral blood. DNA for the CDR3: TGTGCCAGCAGGGGCAGGCAGGGGTTAAGGAACACTGAAGCTTTCTTT. This codes for CASRGRQGLRNTEAFF.